A single sample is the source of the 16 T cell receptor beta chains below, sequenced in a study of blood T cell repertoires in COVID-19. Sequencing was performed with immunoSEQ multiplex PCR; in TCRdb, only in-frame clones are kept and a portion is missing. The sample gives about 160,000 clones, about four fifths of which show up once; nearly 15% is in the top ten. The sequenced sample was peripheral blood. The receptors were gathered from a human donor with acute or convalescent COVID-19. The donor label of this sample is uncertain.

The V and J genes are TRBV2 and TRBJ1-1; D ambiguous. The V and J ends lost 5 bases and 2 bases respectively, with 12 bases between them. CDR1 and CDR2 from the germline V gene are SNHLY and FYNNEI. CDR3 length equals 14 residues. The CDR3 sequence: CASSIYESNTEAFF. CDR3 nucleotides: TGTGCCAGCAGTATCTATGAATCAAACACTGAAGCTTTCTTT.

The CDR3: CSVEVMLTFGHYEQYF. For the CDR3, the DNA is TGCAGCGTTGAAGTCATGTTGACCTTTGGGCACTACGAGCAGTACTTC. The V gene is TRBV29-1, the J gene TRBJ2-7; no definite D call. Trimming cost V 1 base and J 3 bases, with 19 bases left between them. Germline loops: CDR1 SQVTM, CDR2 ANQGSEA. The CDR3 is 16 residues long.

This chain connects TRBV7-9 to TRBJ2-1; 10 nucleotides align to TRBD1. J lost 0 bases, V lost 4 bases, and 12 bases had no gene match. The germline gives CDR1 SEHNR, CDR2 FQNEAQ (reference sequence). The CDR3 is made up of 19 amino acids. CDR3 in DNA: TGTGCCAGCAGCTCATCGCGGGACAGGGGCCGTAGCTCCTACAATGAGCAGTTCTTC. It codes for CASSSSRDRGRSSYNEQFF.

DNA for the CDR3: TGTGCCAGCAGTTACGGGCAATACGAGCAGTACTTC. Protein sequence: CASSYGQYEQYF. The V call is TRBV6-2 or TRBV6-3, the J call TRBJ2-7; no definite D call. This CDR3 has 12 amino acids. The germline gives CDR1 MNHEY, CDR2 SVGEGT. The V gene lost 2 bases and the J gene lost 4 bases, with 6 bases spanning the gap.

This chain joins TRBV27 and TRBJ1-6; 11 bases are a match to TRBD1. This CDR3 region has 17 residues. The trim removed 3 bases at V and 6 bases at J, leaving 7 bases unmatched. Germline CDR1 is MNHEY and CDR2 is SMNVEV (reference sequence). The CDR3 reads CASSFGTGGSSNSPLHF. The CDR3 region has the DNA TGTGCCAGCAGTTTCGGGACAGGGGGGAGTAGTAATTCACCCCTCCACTTT.

This chain uses TRBV18 with TRBJ1-2, with D unresolved. The CDR3 loop spans 16 amino acids. Deletions cut 3 bases from V and 7 bases from J, with 21 bases between. The germline V gene has CDR1 KGHSH and CDR2 LQKENI. The CDR3 sequence is CASSPPNSGTPGGYTF. The CDR3 DNA sequence: TGTGCCAGCTCACCGCCCAATTCGGGTACACCGGGTGGCTACACCTTC. The full variable domain, in which reference TRBV18 and TRBJ1-2 provide the parts outside the CDR3, is NAGVMQNPRHLVRRRGQEARLRCSPMKGHSHVYWYRQLPEEGLKFMVYLQKENIIDESGMPKERFSAEFPKEGPSILRIQQVVRGDSAAYFCASSPPNSGTPGGYTFGSGTRLTVV.

V gene TRBV7-2 combines with J gene TRBJ2-2, with 8 bases matching TRBD2. V lost 1 base to trimming and J lost 3 bases; unmatched junction nucleotides: 7. The CDR3 has 17 amino acids. Germline V gene data show CDR1 as SGHTA and CDR2 as FQGNSA. The CDR3 nucleotides are TGTGCCAGCAGCTTAGGTCGGCTAGCGGGTTACACCGGGGAGCTGTTTTTT. It codes for CASSLGRLAGYTGELFF.

The chain has TRBV7-2 and TRBJ1-1, with no clear D. Deletions cut 2 bases from V and 6 bases from J, with 16 bases between. The CDR3 totals 15 residues. The germline gives CDR1 SGHTA, CDR2 FQGNSA. CDR3 residues: CASSLWAGGDPEAFF. For the CDR3, the DNA is TGTGCCAGCAGCTTATGGGCGGGTGGCGACCCTGAAGCTTTCTTT.

V is TRBV9 and J is TRBJ1-2; D is unresolved. The CDR3 spans 13 residues. V dropped 4 bases and J dropped 4 bases, with 11 bases sitting between them. The germline CDR1 and CDR2 sequences are SGDLS and YYNGEE. CDR3 nucleotides: TGTGCCAGCAGCCCCGGGGAGCTCTATGGCTACACCTTC. Translating it yields CASSPGELYGYTF.

In this sample, this clone turned up a few times. This chain connects TRBV11-1 to TRBJ1-2; 9 bases agree with TRBD1. J was trimmed by 3 bases and V by 0 bases; bases with no gene match: 5. Germline CDR1 reads SGHAT; CDR2 reads FQDESV (reference sequence). This CDR3 has 16 amino acids. CDR3 region: CASSLAGQGLDYGYTF. Written as DNA, the CDR3 is TGTGCCAGCAGCTTAGCGGGACAGGGACTCGACTATGGCTACACCTTC.

V is TRBV30 and J is TRBJ1-1; no firm D call. This CDR3 is 12 amino acids long. The germline CDR1 and CDR2 sequences are GTSNPN and SVGIG (reference sequence). Trimming shortened V by 5 bases and J by 1 base, and 8 bases separated the two germline ends. The DNA for the CDR3 is TGTGCCTGGCAGAAACGGAACACTGAAGCTTTCTTT. Translated, it gives CAWQKRNTEAFF.

The chain joins TRBV2 to TRBJ1-2; D remains unclear. Germline lookup yields CDR1 SNHLY and CDR2 FYNNEI. The CDR3 covers 12 residues. V lost 3 bases, J lost 4 bases, and 6 bases lay in between. Here the CDR3 DNA reads TGTGCCAGCAGTGAGGGCATCTATGGCTACACCTTC. Translated: CASSEGIYGYTF.

The chain couples TRBV4-1 to TRBJ1-2; 10 positions match TRBD1. The length of the CDR3 is 15 residues. J lost 5 bases, V lost 4 bases, and 7 bases had no gene match. Germline V CDR1 and CDR2: MGHRA, YSYEKL. The CDR3 DNA is TGCGCCAGCAGCCGGAGACAGGGGGCGGAATATGGCTACACCTTC. Translating it yields CASSRRQGAEYGYTF.

The gene calls are TRBV19 and TRBJ1-5; TRBD1 might be the D (5 bases). CDR3 length: 15 residues. V was trimmed by 6 bases and J by 7 bases, leaving 19 bases between them. The V gene's germline CDR1 is LNHDA and CDR2 SQIVND (reference sequence). This chain's CDR3 is CASSPPRDLRQPQHF. The DNA for the CDR3 is TGTGCCAGTAGCCCCCCGCGGGACCTTAGGCAGCCCCAGCATTTT.

The chain uses TRBV5-1 and TRBJ1-3, with D possibly TRBD1 on 5 matching bases. The CDR3 totals 16 residues. V lost 4 bases, J lost 0 bases, and 14 bases lay in between. The germline gives CDR1 SGHRS, CDR2 YFSETQ. The CDR3 region is CASSGAGLLSGNTIYF. CDR3 nucleotides: TGCGCCAGCAGCGGGGCAGGTCTCCTCTCTGGAAACACCATATATTTT.

This sequence joins TRBV30 and TRBJ1-2; 7 bases agree with TRBD1. After removal of 4 bases from V and 3 bases from J, the junction contained 11 bases not matched to a gene. CDR1 and CDR2 from the germline V gene are GTSNPN and SVGIG (reference sequence). The CDR3 runs to 15 residues. DNA for the CDR3: TGTGCCTGGAACTATAAGGGGGCGCGGGACTATGGCTACACCTTC. The encoded protein is CAWNYKGARDYGYTF.